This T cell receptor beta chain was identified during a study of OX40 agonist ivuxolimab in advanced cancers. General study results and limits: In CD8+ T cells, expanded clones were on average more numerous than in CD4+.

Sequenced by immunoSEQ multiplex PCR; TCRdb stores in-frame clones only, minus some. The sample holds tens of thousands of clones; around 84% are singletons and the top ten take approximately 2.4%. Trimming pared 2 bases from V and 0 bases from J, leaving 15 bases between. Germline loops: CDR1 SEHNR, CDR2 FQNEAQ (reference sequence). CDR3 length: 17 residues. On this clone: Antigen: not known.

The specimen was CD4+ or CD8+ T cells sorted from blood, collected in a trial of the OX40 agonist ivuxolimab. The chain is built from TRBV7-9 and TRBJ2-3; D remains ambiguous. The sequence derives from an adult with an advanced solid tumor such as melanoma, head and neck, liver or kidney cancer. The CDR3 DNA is TGTGCCAGCAGCTTAATTGACGGAACAGCTAGCACAGATACGCAGTATTTT. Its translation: CASSLIDGTASTDTQYF.